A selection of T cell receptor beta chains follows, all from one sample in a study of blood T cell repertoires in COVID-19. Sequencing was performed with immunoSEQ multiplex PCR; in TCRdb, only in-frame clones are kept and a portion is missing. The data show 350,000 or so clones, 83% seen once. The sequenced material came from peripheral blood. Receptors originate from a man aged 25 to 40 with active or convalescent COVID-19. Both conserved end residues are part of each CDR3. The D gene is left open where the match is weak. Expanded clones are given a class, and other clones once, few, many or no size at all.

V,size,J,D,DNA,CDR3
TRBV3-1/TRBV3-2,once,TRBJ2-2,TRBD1,TGTGCCAGCAGCCACCAGGGGGCGAACACCGGGGAGCTGTTTTTT,CASSHQGANTGELFF
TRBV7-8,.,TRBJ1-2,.,TGTGCCAGCAGTCTGGCGGTAAACTATGGCTACACCTTC,CASSLAVNYGYTF
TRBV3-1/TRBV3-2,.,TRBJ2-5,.,TGTGCCAGCAGCCAAGCCCCGGGGTCTCAAGAGACCCAGTACTTC,CASSQAPGSQETQYF
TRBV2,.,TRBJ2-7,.,TGTGCCAGCAGTAAGGAGGATTACTACGAGCAGTACTTC,CASSKEDYYEQYF
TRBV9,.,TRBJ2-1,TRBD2,TGTGCCAGCAGCCCGCGACTAGCGGGGAACAATGAGCAGTTCTTC,CASSPRLAGNNEQFF
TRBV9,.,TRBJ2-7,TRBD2,TGTGCCAGCAGCGTAGGGCTGAGCAGCGGGAGTGGCACCTACGAGCAGTACTTC,CASSVGLSSGSGTYEQYF
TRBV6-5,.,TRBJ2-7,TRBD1,TGTGCCAGCAGCTTTGACAGGGCTCCCTACGAGCAGTACTTC,CASSFDRAPYEQYF
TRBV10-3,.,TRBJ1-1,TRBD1,TGTGCCATCAGCCTCAGGGGGGACACTGAAGCTTTCTTT,CAISLRGDTEAFF
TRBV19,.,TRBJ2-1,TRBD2,TGTGCCACCAGTGGGACTAGCGGCGGGCTGGGGCAGTTCTTC,CATSGTSGGLGQFF
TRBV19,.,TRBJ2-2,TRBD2,TGTGCCAGTAGTGGTAGCGGGGGGACCGGGGAGCTGTTTTTT,CASSGSGGTGELFF
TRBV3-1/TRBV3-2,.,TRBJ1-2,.,TGTGCCAGCAGCCAAGATCCCCTTCGCAGGGCCTACTACACCTTC,CASSQDPLRRAYYTF
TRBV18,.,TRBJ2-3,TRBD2,TGTGCCAGCTCACCACCGGGGATAGCGGGAGGCACAGATACGCAGTATTTT,CASSPPGIAGGTDTQYF
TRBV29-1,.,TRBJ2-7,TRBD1,TGCAGCGGGAACAGGGGCCACGAGCAGTACTTC,CSGNRGHEQYF
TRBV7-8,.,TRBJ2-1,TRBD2,TGTGCCAGCAGCTCCCTGACTAGCGGGAGTAGGAATGAGCAGTTCTTC,CASSSLTSGSRNEQFF
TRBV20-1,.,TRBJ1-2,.,TGCAGTGTGGCAGGTCTTCATGGCTACACCTTC,CSVAGLHGYTF
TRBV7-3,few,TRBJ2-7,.,TGTGCCAGCAGCTTAACCGGACAGCTTACGGAGCAGTACTTC,CASSLTGQLTEQYF
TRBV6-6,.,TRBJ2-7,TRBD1,TGTGCCAGCACCCGGGACAGGGGGTTGGTCGAGCAGTACTTC,CASTRDRGLVEQYF
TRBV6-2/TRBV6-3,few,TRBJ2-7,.,TGTGCCAGCAGTCGACAAGGAGGATCCTACGAGCAGTACTTC,CASSRQGGSYEQYF
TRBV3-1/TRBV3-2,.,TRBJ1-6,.,TGTGCCAGCAGCCGCGGGGAACTTCCCCTCCACTTT,CASSRGELPLHF
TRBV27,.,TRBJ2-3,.,TGTGCCAGCAGTTTCCCAGGGAGGACGCAGTATTTT,CASSFPGRTQYF
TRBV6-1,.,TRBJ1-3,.,TGTGCCAGCAGTGAACAGGTGGCGAGCTCTGGAAACACCATATATTTT,CASSEQVASSGNTIYF
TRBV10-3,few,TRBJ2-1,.,TGTGCCATCCGGGACTTAGGCCTAGGGGAGCAGTTCTTC,CAIRDLGLGEQFF
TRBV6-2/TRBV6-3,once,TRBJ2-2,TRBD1,TGTGCCAGCAGTTTCCCCCACAGGGGGCGCGGGCTGTTTTTT,CASSFPHRGRGLFF
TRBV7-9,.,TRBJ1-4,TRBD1,TGTGCCAGCAGCTTAATGTCGGGACAGGTTGAAAAACTGTTTTTT,CASSLMSGQVEKLFF
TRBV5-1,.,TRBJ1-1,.,TGCGCCAGCAGCTTTTCGGGGAATGAAGCTTTCTTT,CASSFSGNEAFF
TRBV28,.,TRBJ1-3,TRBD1,TGTGCCAGCAGTTTGGAATACAGGGGACGACGAACCAGGGGATCTGGAAACACCATATATTTT,CASSLEYRGRRTRGSGNTIYF
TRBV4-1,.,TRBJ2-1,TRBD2,TGCGCCAGCAGCCGCTTAGCGGGGGGGCCGGGGGATGAGCAGTTCTTC,CASSRLAGGPGDEQFF